This T cell receptor (beta chain) was recovered during a study of T-cell memory formation after mild COVID-19. Study-level background: There were largely donor-specific TCR clusters. Findings and limits, study-wide: Pre-infection memory carried some responding clones, suggesting that cross-reactive memory joined. Whereas later expanders leaned CD4+, clones contracting day 15 to 85 showed a balanced CD4/CD8 makeup.

A single record per CDR3 protein comes from TCRdb applying MiXCR to the 5' RACE reads. The sample has approximately 50,000 distinct CDR3 sequences, roughly an eighth seen once. This clonotype was recorded many times. Its antigen is not identified. Trimming stripped 3 bases from V and 4 bases from J, with 11 bases between. CDR3 length equals 14 residues. The germline V gene has CDR1 MGHRA and CDR2 YSYEKL. The TCR comes from a man between 18 and 35 years old who had mild COVID-19 (a few samples of this study predate the infection). Cell type and time point are not known. The sequencing input was PBMCs or a T cell subset sorted from them (not recorded which). This chain joins TRBV4-1 and TRBJ2-3; D is unresolved. This CDR3 reads CASSQGTGPDTQYF. Here the CDR3 DNA reads TGCGCCAGCAGCCAGGGCACCGGCCCAGATACGCAGTATTTT.